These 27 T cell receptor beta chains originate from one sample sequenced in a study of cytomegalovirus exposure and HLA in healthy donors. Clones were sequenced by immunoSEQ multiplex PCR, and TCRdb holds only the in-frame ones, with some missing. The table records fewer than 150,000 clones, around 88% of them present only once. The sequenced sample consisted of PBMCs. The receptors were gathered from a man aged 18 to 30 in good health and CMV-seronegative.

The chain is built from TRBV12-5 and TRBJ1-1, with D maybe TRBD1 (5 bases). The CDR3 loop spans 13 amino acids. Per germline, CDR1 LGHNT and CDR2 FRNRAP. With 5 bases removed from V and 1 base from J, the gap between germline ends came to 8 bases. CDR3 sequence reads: CASGMDTNTEAFF. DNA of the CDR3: TGTGCTAGTGGTATGGACACGAACACTGAAGCTTTCTTT. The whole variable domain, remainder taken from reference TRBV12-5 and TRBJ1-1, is DARVTQTPRHKVTEMGQEVTMRCQPILGHNTVFWYRQTMMQGLELLAYFRNRAPLDDSGMPKDRFSAEMPDATLATLKIQPSEPRDSAVYFCASGMDTNTEAFFGQGTRLTVV.

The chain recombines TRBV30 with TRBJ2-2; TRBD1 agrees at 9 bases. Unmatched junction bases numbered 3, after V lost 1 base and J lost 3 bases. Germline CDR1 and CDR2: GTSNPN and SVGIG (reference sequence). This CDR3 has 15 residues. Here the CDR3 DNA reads TGTGCCTGGAGTGCGGGACAGGGTGACACCGGGGAGCTGTTTTTT. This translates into CAWSAGQGDTGELFF.

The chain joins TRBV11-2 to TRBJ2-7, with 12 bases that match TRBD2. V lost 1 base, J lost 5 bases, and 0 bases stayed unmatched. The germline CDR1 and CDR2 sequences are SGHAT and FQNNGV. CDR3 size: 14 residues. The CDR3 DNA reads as TGTGCCAGCAGCTTAGGGACTAGCGGGAACGAGCAGTACTTC. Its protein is CASSLGTSGNEQYF.

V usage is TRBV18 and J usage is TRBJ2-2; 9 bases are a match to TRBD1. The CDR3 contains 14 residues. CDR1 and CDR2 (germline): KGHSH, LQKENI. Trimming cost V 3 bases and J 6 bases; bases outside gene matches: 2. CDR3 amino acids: CASSPRDRAGELFF. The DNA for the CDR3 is TGTGCCAGCTCACCGAGGGACAGGGCCGGGGAGCTGTTTTTT.

CDR3 amino acids: CASSARPSLGTGNTGELFF. DNA for the CDR3: TGTGCCAGCAGCGCGCGACCCTCCCTCGGGACAGGGAACACCGGGGAGCTGTTTTTT. The J gene is TRBJ2-2, the V gene TRBV9; 8 bases align to TRBD1. The junction had 14 bases not matched to a gene; V was cut back by 3 bases and J by 1 base. This CDR3 region has 19 residues. Germline CDR1 SGDLS, CDR2 YYNGEE.

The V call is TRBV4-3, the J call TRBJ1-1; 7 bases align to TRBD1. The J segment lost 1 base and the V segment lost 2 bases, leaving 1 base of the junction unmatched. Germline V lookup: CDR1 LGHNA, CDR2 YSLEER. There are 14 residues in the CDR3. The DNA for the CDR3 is TGCGCCAGCAGCCAAAACAGGGGGAACACTGAAGCTTTCTTT. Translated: CASSQNRGNTEAFF.

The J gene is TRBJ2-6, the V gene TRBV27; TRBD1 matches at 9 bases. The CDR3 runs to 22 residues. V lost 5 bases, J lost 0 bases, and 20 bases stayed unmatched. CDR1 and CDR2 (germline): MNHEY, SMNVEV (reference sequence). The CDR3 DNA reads TGTGCCAGCAGTCAATACCCGGGACAGGGACTTACCGGAAGCTCTGGGGCCAACGTCCTGACTTTC. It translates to CASSQYPGQGLTGSSGANVLTF.

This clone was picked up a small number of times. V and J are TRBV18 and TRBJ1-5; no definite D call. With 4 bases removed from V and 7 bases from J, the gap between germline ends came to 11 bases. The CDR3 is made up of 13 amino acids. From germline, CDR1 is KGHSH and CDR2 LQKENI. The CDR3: CASSREQPQPQHF. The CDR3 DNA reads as TGTGCCAGCTCACGTGAACAACCCCAGCCCCAGCATTTT.

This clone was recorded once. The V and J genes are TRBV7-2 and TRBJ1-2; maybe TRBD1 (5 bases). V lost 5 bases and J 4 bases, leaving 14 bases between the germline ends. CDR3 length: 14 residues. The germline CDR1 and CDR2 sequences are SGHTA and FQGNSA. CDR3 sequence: CASSPRQGAYGYTF. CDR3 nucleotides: TGTGCCAGCAGCCCTAGGCAAGGGGCCTATGGCTACACCTTC.

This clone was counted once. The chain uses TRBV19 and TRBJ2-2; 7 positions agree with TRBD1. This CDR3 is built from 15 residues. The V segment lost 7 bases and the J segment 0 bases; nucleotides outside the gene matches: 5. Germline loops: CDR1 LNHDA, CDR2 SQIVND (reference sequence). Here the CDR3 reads CASNIGTANTGELFF. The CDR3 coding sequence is TGTGCCAGTAATATCGGGACAGCGAACACCGGGGAGCTGTTTTTT.

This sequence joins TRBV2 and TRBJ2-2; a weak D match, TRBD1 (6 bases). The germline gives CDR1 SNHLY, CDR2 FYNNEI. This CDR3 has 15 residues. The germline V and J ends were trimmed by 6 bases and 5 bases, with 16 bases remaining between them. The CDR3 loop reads CASRDNPGDTGELFF. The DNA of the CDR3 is TGTGCCAGCAGAGATAATCCAGGGGATACCGGGGAGCTGTTTTTT.

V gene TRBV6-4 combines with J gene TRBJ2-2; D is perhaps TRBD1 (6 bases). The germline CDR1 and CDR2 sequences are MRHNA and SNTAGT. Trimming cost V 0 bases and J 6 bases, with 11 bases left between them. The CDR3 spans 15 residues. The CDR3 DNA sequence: TGTGCCAGCAGTGACTCTAACAGGGTCGCCGGGGAGCTGTTTTTT. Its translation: CASSDSNRVAGELFF.

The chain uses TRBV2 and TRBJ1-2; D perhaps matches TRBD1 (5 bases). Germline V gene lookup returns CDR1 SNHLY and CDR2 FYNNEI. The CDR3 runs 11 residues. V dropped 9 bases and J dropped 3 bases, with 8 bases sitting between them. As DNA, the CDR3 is TGTGCCAGGTCCAGGGACTATGGCTACACCTTC. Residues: CARSRDYGYTF.

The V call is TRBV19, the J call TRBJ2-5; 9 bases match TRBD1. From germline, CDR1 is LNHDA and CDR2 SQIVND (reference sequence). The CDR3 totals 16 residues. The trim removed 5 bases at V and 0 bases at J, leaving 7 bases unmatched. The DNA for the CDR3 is TGTGCCAGTAGTCGGGACAGGGAATTAAACCAAGAGACCCAGTACTTC. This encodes CASSRDRELNQETQYF.

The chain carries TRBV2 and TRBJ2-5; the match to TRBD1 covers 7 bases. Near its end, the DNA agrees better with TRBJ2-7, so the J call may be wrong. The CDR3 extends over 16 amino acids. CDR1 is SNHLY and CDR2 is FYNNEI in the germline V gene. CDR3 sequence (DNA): TGTGCCAGCAGGGTCCTTACAGGGGTCAGGGTGTACGAGCAGTACTTC. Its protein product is CASRVLTGVRVYEQYF.

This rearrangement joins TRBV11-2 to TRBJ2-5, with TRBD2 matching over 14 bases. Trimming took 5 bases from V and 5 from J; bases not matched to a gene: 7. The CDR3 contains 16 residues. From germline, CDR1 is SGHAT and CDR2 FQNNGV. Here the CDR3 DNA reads TGTGCCAGCAGCCAACGACTAGCGGGGGGGAAGGAGACCCAGTACTTC. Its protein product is CASSQRLAGGKETQYF.

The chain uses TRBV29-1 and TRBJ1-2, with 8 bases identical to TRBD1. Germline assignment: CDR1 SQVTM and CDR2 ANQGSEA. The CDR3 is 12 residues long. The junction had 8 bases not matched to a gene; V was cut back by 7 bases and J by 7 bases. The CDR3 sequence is CSAPGQVCGYTF. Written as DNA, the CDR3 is TGCAGCGCACCGGGACAGGTATGTGGCTACACCTTC.

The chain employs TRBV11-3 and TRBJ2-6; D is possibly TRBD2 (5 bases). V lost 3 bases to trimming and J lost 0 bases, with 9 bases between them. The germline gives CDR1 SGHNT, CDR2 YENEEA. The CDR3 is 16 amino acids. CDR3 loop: CASSFLRGSGANVLTF. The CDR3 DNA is TGTGCCAGCAGCTTTCTCCGGGGCTCTGGGGCCAACGTCCTGACTTTC.

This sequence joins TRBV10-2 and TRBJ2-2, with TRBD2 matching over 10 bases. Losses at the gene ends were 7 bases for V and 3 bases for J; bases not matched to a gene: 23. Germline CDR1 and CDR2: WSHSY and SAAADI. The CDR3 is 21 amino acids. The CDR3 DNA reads TGCGCCAGCACCGGAGACAGAGTGCTAGCGGGGGCAGGGGGGGACACCGGGGAGCTGTTTTTT. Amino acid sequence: CASTGDRVLAGAGGDTGELFF.

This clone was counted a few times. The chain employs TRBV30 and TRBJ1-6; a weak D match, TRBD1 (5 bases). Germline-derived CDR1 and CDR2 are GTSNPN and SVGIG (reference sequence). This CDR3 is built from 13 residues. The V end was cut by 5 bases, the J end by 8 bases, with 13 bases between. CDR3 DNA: TGTGCCTGGGAACAGGCATATCATTCACCCCTCCACTTT. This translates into CAWEQAYHSPLHF.

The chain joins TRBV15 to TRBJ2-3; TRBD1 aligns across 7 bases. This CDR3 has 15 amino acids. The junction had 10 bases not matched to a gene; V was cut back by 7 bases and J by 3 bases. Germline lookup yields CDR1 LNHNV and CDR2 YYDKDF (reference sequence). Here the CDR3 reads CATTRDRELTDTQYF. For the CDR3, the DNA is TGTGCCACCACGCGAGACAGGGAACTAACAGATACGCAGTATTTT.

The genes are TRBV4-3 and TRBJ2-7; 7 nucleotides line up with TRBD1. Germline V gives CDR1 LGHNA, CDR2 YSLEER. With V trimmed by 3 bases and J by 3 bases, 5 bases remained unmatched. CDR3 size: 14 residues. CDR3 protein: CASSQSTGHYEQYF. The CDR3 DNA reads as TGCGCCAGCAGCCAGTCGACAGGGCACTACGAGCAGTACTTC.

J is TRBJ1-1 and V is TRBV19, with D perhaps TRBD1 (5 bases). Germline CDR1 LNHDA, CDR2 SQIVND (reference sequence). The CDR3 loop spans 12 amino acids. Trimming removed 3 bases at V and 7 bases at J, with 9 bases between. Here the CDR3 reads CASSMRGVEAFF. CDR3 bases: TGTGCCAGTAGTATGCGGGGCGTTGAAGCTTTCTTT.

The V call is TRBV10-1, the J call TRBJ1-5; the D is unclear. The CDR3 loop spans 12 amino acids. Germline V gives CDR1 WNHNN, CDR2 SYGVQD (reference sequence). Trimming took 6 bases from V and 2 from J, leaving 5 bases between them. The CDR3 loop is CASSSGNQPQHF. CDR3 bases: TGCGCCAGCAGCTCGGGCAATCAGCCCCAGCATTTT.

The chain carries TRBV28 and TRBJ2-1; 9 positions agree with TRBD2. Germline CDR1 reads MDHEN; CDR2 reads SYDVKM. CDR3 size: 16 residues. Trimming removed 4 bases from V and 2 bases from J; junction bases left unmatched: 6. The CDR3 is CASSSLAGTTYNEQFF. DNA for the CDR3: TGTGCCAGCAGTTCCCTAGCGGGGACAACCTACAATGAGCAGTTCTTC.

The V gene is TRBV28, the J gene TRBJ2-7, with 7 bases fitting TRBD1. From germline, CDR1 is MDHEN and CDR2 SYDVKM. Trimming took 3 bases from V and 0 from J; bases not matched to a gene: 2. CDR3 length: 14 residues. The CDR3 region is CASSFGTASYEQYF. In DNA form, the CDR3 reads TGTGCCAGCAGTTTTGGGACAGCCTCCTACGAGCAGTACTTC.

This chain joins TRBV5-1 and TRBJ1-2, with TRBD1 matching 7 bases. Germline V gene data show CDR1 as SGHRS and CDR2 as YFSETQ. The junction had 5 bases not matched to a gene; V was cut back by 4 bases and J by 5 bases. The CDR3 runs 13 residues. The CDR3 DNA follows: TGCGCCAGCAGCGAACACAGGGGTTATGGCTACACCTTC. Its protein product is CASSEHRGYGYTF.